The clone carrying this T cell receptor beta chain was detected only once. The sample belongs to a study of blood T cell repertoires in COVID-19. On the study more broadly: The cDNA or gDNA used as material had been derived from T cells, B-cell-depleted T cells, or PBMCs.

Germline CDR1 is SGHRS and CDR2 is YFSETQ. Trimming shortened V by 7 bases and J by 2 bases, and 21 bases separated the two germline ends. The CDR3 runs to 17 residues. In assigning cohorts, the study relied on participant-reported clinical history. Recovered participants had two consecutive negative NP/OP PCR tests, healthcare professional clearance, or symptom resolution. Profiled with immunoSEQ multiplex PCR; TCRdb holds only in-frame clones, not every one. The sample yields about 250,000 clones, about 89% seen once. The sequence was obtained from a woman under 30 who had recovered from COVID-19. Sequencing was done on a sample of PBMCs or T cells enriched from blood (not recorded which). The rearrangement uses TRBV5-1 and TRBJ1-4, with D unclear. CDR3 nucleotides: TGCGCCAGCTGCATGGGAATGGCAGCGGCTACTAATGAAAAACTGTTTTTT. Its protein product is CASCMGMAAATNEKLFF.